The clone carrying this T cell receptor (beta chain) was seen just once. The data are from a study of CD8+CD57+ T cells in acquired aplastic anemia. Background on the study: Sorted CD4+ and CD8+ cells yielded approximately 3.4 ug of DNA on average.

The germline gives CDR1 LNHNV, CDR2 YYDKDF (reference sequence). J lost 5 bases, V lost 5 bases, and 4 bases had no gene match. This CDR3 is 14 amino acids long. Both TCR beta VDJ combination and CDR3 sequence profiling were carried out. Genomic DNA was the template for this profiling. A single record per CDR3 protein comes from TCRdb applying MiXCR to the reads. The repertoire has around 220,000 distinct CDR3 sequences, around 49% of them found once; the top ten carry just under 20%. Individuals selected for sequencing had exhibited CD8+CD57+ cell expansion on flow cytometry. This chain connects TRBV15 to TRBJ2-3; the match to TRBD1 covers 10 bases. The specimen sequenced was sorted CD4+, CD8+, or CD8+CD57+ T cells (not recorded which) from PBMCs. The TCR comes from a human donor with aplastic anemia. In nucleotides, the CDR3 is TGTGCCACCAGCGCTGACAGGGGGCTAGATACGCAGTATTTT. Its translation: CATSADRGLDTQYF.